This paragraph reports one T cell receptor (beta chain). The data were produced by immunoSEQ multiplex PCR, yet TCRdb's version contains in-frame clones alone and is incomplete. The sample records some 64,000 clones, less than 98% being singletons. Unstimulated Tregs (CD4+CD25+CD127-) and CD4+CD25- non-Tregs were sorted from PBMCs. This sample was included in a study of Tregs in tolerant kidney transplant recipients. Per the germline V gene, CDR1 is LGHNA and CDR2 is YNFKEQ. This CDR3 is built from 19 residues. The V gene end was trimmed by 5 bases and the J gene end by 0 bases; junction bases not matched to a gene: 15.

Sequencing was performed on Tregs from blood, taken before the transplant. This chain joins TRBV4-2 and TRBJ2-3; 9 positions agree with TRBD2. This clonotype was sampled from a human donor who received a combined kidney and bone marrow transplant. In DNA, the CDR3 is TGTGCCAGCAGCGAAGGGGCGGCTAGCGGGGCACCCAGCACAGATACGCAGTATTTT. Encoded protein: CASSEGAASGAPSTDTQYF.